This T cell receptor beta chain was documented in a study of cytomegalovirus exposure and HLA in healthy donors. Study-wide background: Among 150 million to 200 million T cells, an earlier analysis found 117 million unique TCR beta sequences.

Primers: 60 Vbeta forward and 13 Jbeta reverse. Here immunoSEQ multiplex PCR was the method, and the copy in TCRdb shows in-frame clones only, minus some. This sample has some 70,000 clones, with around 80% found just once. Study-level findings and limits: Later on, an analysis tied 15,000 to 20,000 TCR beta sequences to HLA alleles at 0.05 false discovery rate. Several top significant clusters appeared, in a later analysis, to be linked to common viral pathogens. Fewer N-insertions (relative to the approximately 700-donor mean) were reportedly seen in an Asian-associated ancestry cluster in a later analysis.

A remark on this clone: The antigen is not known.

Germline trimming cut 6 bases from V and 3 bases from J; bases unmatched to any gene: 9. The CDR3 is 15 amino acids. From germline, CDR1 is SNHLY and CDR2 FYNNEI. This TCR was recovered from a man aged 18 to 35 in good health and CMV-seronegative. The sequencing input was PBMCs. The chain employs TRBV2 and TRBJ2-7; 9 nucleotides align to TRBD1. CDR3 in amino acids: CASRPEQGANYEQYF. CDR3 nucleotide sequence: TGTGCCAGCAGACCTGAACAGGGGGCTAACTACGAGCAGTACTTC.